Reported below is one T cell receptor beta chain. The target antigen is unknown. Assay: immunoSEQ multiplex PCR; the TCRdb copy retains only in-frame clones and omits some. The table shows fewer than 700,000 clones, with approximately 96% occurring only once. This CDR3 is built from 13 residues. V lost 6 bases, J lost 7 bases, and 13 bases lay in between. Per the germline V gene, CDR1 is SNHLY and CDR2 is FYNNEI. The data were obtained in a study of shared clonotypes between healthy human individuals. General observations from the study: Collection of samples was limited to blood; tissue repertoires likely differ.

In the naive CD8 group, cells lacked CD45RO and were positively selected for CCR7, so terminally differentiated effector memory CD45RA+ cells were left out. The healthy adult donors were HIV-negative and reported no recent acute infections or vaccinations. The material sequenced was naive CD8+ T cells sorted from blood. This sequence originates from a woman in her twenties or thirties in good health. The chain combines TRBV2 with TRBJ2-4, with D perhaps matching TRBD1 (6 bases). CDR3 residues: CASSEGVWNIQYF. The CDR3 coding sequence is TGTGCCAGCAGCGAGGGGGTGTGGAACATTCAGTACTTC.